Listed here are 18 T cell receptor beta chains from one sample, sequenced in a study of T cells in Graves' hyperthyroidism and ophthalmopathy (dated by TCRdb to about 2019). To prepare the library, multiplex PCR was applied. Sequencing was performed on an Illumina HiSeq 2000. The TCR beta CDR3 regions were amplified from RNA transcripts. For the first round of RT-PCR on the TCR CDR3, the HTBI primer set was used together with the Qiagen OneStep RT-PCR kit. The public sequencing data were trimmed at Q25 with fastp and processed into clonotypes with MiXCR by TCRdb, which kept only in-frame beta chains. Rows merge per CDR3 protein into single entries with the most common DNA and genes. The sample table shows under 250,000 distinct CDR3 sequences, and roughly a quarter are seen once. The ten largest make up 35% of the sample. Sequenced sample: blood. The receptors come from a woman in her forties with Graves' ophthalmopathy.

This clonotype was detected ten times or more. The chain is built from TRBV20-1 and TRBJ1-2; possibly TRBD1 for D (6 bases). The CDR3 length is 14 residues. From germline, CDR1 is DFQATT and CDR2 SNEGSKA (reference sequence). Deletions cut 3 bases from V and 4 bases from J, with 15 bases between. The CDR3 DNA reads TGCAGTGCTAGCACTGCAGGACAGACCTATGGCTACACCTTC. As protein: CSASTAGQTYGYTF.

This clonotype was seen many times. This chain connects TRBV9 to TRBJ2-7; 9 nucleotides align to TRBD1. Germline values: CDR1 SGDLS, CDR2 YYNGEE. This CDR3 has 13 residues. The V and J ends lost 3 bases and 4 bases, in that order; junction bases with no gene match: 2. The DNA of the CDR3 is TGTGCCAGCAGCGCCGGGACAGGGTACGAGCAGTACTTC. It codes for CASSAGTGYEQYF.

This clonotype was seen many times. The CDR3 reads CASSQLTGFGNQPQHF. The CDR3 DNA reads as TGCGCCAGCAGCCAACTGACAGGGTTCGGCAATCAGCCCCAGCATTTT. The chain joins TRBV4-1 to TRBJ1-5, with 7 bases fitting TRBD1. The CDR3 totals 16 residues. The junction had 6 bases not matched to a gene; V was cut back by 2 bases and J by 2 bases. Germline V CDR1 and CDR2: MGHRA, YSYEKL.

This clonotype was picked up many times. The V and J genes are TRBV6-5 and TRBJ1-1; a weak D match, TRBD1 (5 bases). Trimming cost V 6 bases and J 1 base, with 15 bases left between them. The CDR3 totals 15 residues. Germline-derived CDR1 and CDR2 are MNHEY and SVGAGI. The CDR3 nucleotides are TGTGCCAGCAGCCGCACCCAACAGGCGAACACTGAAGCTTTCTTT. It yields the protein CASSRTQQANTEAFF.

This clonotype has just a few counts. The chain uses TRBV30 and TRBJ2-2, with 10 positions matching TRBD2. Germline CDR1 and CDR2: GTSNPN and SVGIG (reference sequence). The V and J ends lost 3 bases and 4 bases, in that order; junction bases with no gene match: 5. The CDR3 contains 15 residues. CDR3 nucleotides: TGTGCCTGGAGAGAAAGCGGGAGGGCCACCGGGGAGCTGTTTTTT. Residues: CAWRESGRATGELFF.

This chain connects TRBV12-3 or TRBV12-4 to TRBJ1-1; D not resolved. The CDR3 is 13 amino acids. Between the trimmed V and J ends, which lost 7 bases and 5 bases, there was a span of 14 bases. The DNA of the CDR3 is TGTGCCAGCAATCTAGCCTTTGGAACTGAAGCTTTCTTT. It encodes CASNLAFGTEAFF.

There are many counts of this clonotype. This chain connects TRBV11-1 to TRBJ2-7; D tentatively fits TRBD1 or TRBD2 (5 bases each). V was clipped by 3 bases and J by 2 bases, with 14 bases between them. CDR3 size: 15 residues. Germline V lookup: CDR1 SGHAT, CDR2 FQDESV (reference sequence). The chain's CDR3 is CASSFQRGAPYEQYF. The CDR3 bases are TGTGCCAGCAGCTTTCAACGAGGGGCCCCCTACGAGCAGTACTTC.

V usage is TRBV12-3 or TRBV12-4 and J usage is TRBJ2-2, with D possibly being TRBD1 or TRBD2 (5 bases each). This CDR3 region has 16 residues. With 4 bases removed from V and 4 bases from J, the gap between germline ends came to 16 bases. CDR3 protein: CASSSVRGRGTGELFF. CDR3 DNA: TGTGCCAGCAGTTCCGTTCGGGGACGGGGCACCGGGGAGCTGTTTTTT.

This clonotype was seen ten or more times. The CDR3 DNA follows: TGTGCCAGCAGCATTCTCCCCCCCCCCTACTCCTACGAGCAGTACTTC. It is translated as CASSILPPPYSYEQYF. The genes are TRBV11-2 and TRBJ2-7; the D is unclear. The CDR3 totals 16 residues. Germline V lookup: CDR1 SGHAT, CDR2 FQNNGV. Trimming left V 5 bases short and J 0 bases short, with 17 bases between.

This clonotype was seen at least ten times. The gene calls are TRBV9 and TRBJ2-2, with 11 positions matching TRBD2. Losses at the gene ends were 2 bases for V and 2 bases for J; bases not matched to a gene: 5. The CDR3 has 17 residues. Germline-derived CDR1 and CDR2 are SGDLS and YYNGEE. CDR3 in amino acids: CASSVRTSGPNTGELFF. As DNA, the CDR3 is TGTGCCAGCAGCGTTCGGACTAGCGGGCCAAACACCGGGGAGCTGTTTTTT. The entire variable domain, with the rest obtained from reference TRBV9 and TRBJ2-2, is as follows: DSGVTQTPKHLITATGQRVTLRCSPRSGDLSVYWYQQSLDQGLQFLIQYYNGEERAKGNILERFSAQQFPDLHSELNLSSLELGDSALYFCASSVRTSGPNTGELFFGEGSRLTVL.

This clonotype was detected many times. V usage is TRBV6-1 and J usage is TRBJ2-7; 11 bases align to TRBD1. Trimming at V came to 5 bases and at J to 2 bases, leaving 5 bases not matched to a gene. The CDR3 is 15 residues long. CDR1 MNHNS and CDR2 SASEGT come from the germline V gene. Written as DNA, the CDR3 is TGTGCCAGCAGTAAAACGGGACAGGGGGCCTACGAGCAGTACTTC. This sequence encodes CASSKTGQGAYEQYF.

This clonotype was seen many times. This chain connects TRBV10-1 to TRBJ2-2; 7 bases match TRBD2. V was pared by 3 bases and J by 4 bases, with 5 bases of the junction left unmatched. Germline CDR1 reads WNHNN; CDR2 reads SYGVQD (reference sequence). The CDR3 has 15 amino acids. The CDR3 here is CASSEAAGLTGELFF. In nucleotides, the CDR3 is TGCGCCAGCAGTGAAGCAGCGGGACTCACCGGGGAGCTGTTTTTT.

This clonotype was picked up many times. The V gene is TRBV2, the J gene TRBJ1-6; D unclear. This CDR3 contains 13 residues. Germline loops: CDR1 SNHLY, CDR2 FYNNEI. Between the trimmed V and J ends, which lost 2 bases and 7 bases, there was a span of 6 bases. The CDR3: CASSEIGNSPLHF. Written as DNA, the CDR3 is TGTGCCAGCAGTGAAATTGGGAATTCACCCCTCCACTTT.

With respect to this clonotype: This sequence may be a read error, since a much larger clone differs from it by one base. Here the CDR3 DNA reads TGTGCCAGCAGCCCCGGACCCAGGTACGAGCAGTACTTC. It yields the protein CASSPGPRYEQYF. The chain recombines TRBV3-1 with TRBJ2-7; no clear D gene. Germline-derived CDR1 and CDR2 are LGHDT and YNNKEL (reference sequence). V lost 4 bases, J lost 4 bases, and 11 bases lay in between. The CDR3 sequence is 13 residues long.

This clonotype was seen repeatedly, ten times or more. CDR3: CSVVGGSTGELFF. In nucleotides, the CDR3 is TGCAGCGTTGTAGGCGGGTCCACCGGGGAGCTGTTTTTT. The chain employs TRBV29-1 and TRBJ2-2, with D possibly matching TRBD2 (5 bases). Deletions cut 4 bases from V and 4 bases from J, with 10 bases between. Germline V gene data show CDR1 as SQVTM and CDR2 as ANQGSEA. The CDR3 length is 13 residues.

This clonotype was counted at least ten times. The conserved phenylalanine or tryptophan normally closing the CDR3 is absent here, so this likely arose from a read error. This chain links TRBV12-3 or TRBV12-4 with TRBJ1-2; no definite D call. The CDR3 consists of 12 residues. Deletions cut 5 bases from V and 5 bases from J, with 9 bases between. The CDR3 region is CASSRSEYGYTL. CDR3 nucleotide sequence: TGTGCCAGCAGTCGGTCGGAGTATGGCTACACCCTC.

The V call is TRBV18, the J call TRBJ1-1; no definite D call. From germline, CDR1 is KGHSH and CDR2 LQKENI. The CDR3 runs to 13 residues. Trimming pared 3 bases from V and 1 base from J, leaving 6 bases between. The CDR3 region is CASSPGENTEAFF. Here the CDR3 DNA reads TGTGCCAGCTCACCTGGGGAGAACACTGAAGCTTTCTTT. Variable domain in full (rest from reference TRBV18 and TRBJ1-1): NAGVMQNPRHLVRRRGQEARLRCSPMKGHSHVYWYRQLPEEGLKFMVYLQKENIIDESGMPKERFSAEFPKEGPSILRIQQVVRGDSAAYFCASSPGENTEAFFGQGTRLTVV.

This clonotype was observed at least ten times. CDR3 sequence reads: CASSLSGGLSNQPQHF. The DNA for the CDR3 is TGTGCCAGCAGTTTATCAGGGGGCTTAAGCAATCAGCCCCAGCATTTT. This sequence joins TRBV12-3 or TRBV12-4 and TRBJ1-5, with 8 positions matching TRBD1. This CDR3 comprises 16 residues. J lost 1 base, V lost 2 bases, and 4 bases had no gene match.